This T cell receptor beta chain was obtained from a study of CD8 T cells in Susac syndrome. Overall study findings and caveats: That the number of individuals in its TCR sequencing and HLA analysis was relatively small was acknowledged by the study.

This clonotype was detected once. Its cognate antigen is unknown. cDNA came from around 0.5 to 1 ug RNA primed by random hexamers. Amplification of TCR beta CDR3 by immunoSEQ multiplex PCR spanned 54 Vbeta and 13 Jbeta. A single record per CDR3 protein comes from TCRdb applying MiXCR to the immunoSEQ multiplex PCR reads. Seen here are some 160,000 distinct CDR3 sequences, approximately 95% observed once, and the top ten hold roughly 0.16%. Relapsing-remitting disease, either stable or active, was present in the treatment-naive patients who were the multiple sclerosis controls. While CD8+ and CD4+ T cells were isolated negatively, TEMRA cells were enriched by FACS. The CDR3 extends over 13 amino acids. Germline CDR1 reads MGHRA; CDR2 reads YSYEKL. The V gene lost 1 base and the J gene lost 2 bases, with 6 bases spanning the gap.

This receptor was obtained from a human donor with multiple sclerosis. Sequencing was carried out using CD8+ T cells from PBMCs. This chain joins TRBV4-1 and TRBJ2-7, with D possibly being TRBD2 (5 bases). The chain's CDR3 is CASSQVRAYEQYF. As DNA, the CDR3 is TGCGCCAGCAGCCAAGTGCGGGCCTACGAGCAGTACTTC.